This is a list of T cell receptor beta chains from one sample in a study of cytomegalovirus exposure and HLA in healthy donors. TCRdb keeps only in-frame clones here, not all; method: immunoSEQ multiplex PCR. Altogether 100,000 or so clones are present, 80% being singletons, with the ten largest covering 6.9%. Sequenced input: PBMCs. The receptors here all came from a man aged 25-45 years in good health and CMV-seropositive. The conserved cysteine and the conserved F or W are not part of the CDR3 here. Each record gives: D gene, V gene, CDR3 protein. A D gene is named only where the DNA matches it firmly.

- | TRBV27 | ASSQEGGQPQH
- | TRBV19 | ASSISTANEQF
- | TRBV5-4 | ASSQSLGTSNTGELF
- | TRBV29-1 | SVAPGISTDTQY
TRBD1 | TRBV6-5 | ATRQGGGYT
TRBD1 | TRBV7-2 | ASSGQGIYEQY
- | TRBV7-9 | ASSLDLSIDEQY
- | TRBV5-1 | ASSLVVGAGETQY
TRBD1 | TRBV7-9 | ASSTTDRGGDEQF
- | TRBV5-6 | ASSSTPGWGPIETQY
- | TRBV4-3 | ASSPTRWVNTEAF
- | TRBV5-4 | ASSKTSSEQY
- | TRBV30 | AWSWGGDYGYT
- | TRBV10-2 | ASKDSLYEQY
- | TRBV2 | ASSDSQVGETQY
TRBD1 | TRBV7-2 | ASSTSTGDGYT
TRBD1 | TRBV19 | ASSTGQGIYEQY
TRBD1 | TRBV7-9 | ASSLAGQGPYEQY
- | TRBV29-1 | SGSRGGTNEKLF
- | TRBV21-1 | ASSKLAQDKPYGYT
- | TRBV27 | ASSGGGDPSYNEQF
- | TRBV18 | ARTVPTDYQETQY
TRBD1 | TRBV28 | ASRGQGASYEQY
- | TRBV6-6 | ASSLHGREAAWEY
- | TRBV4-1 | ASSQGAWELVETQY
- | TRBV30 | AWSVRFNQPQH
- | TRBV10-2 | ASSVGGDEQY
TRBD1 | TRBV7-3 | ASSLGTANTEAF
- | TRBV5-4 | ASSGGTGTRIETQY
TRBD1 | TRBV6-5 | ASSYSQGARDEQY
- | TRBV2 | ASSPSVRGELF
TRBD1 | TRBV4-1 | ASSRDRGIYEQY
TRBD1 | TRBV4-2 | ASSQDYGTGHSGYT
- | TRBV5-1 | ASIGGDDGYT
- | TRBV7-8 | ASSLGAGREVLGEAF
TRBD2 | TRBV19 | ATSPGLDYEQY
TRBD2 | TRBV29-1 | SVGRASGGTDTQY
TRBD1 | TRBV7-9 | ASSPGTGGPYNEQF
- | TRBV29-1 | SVRMGSGTEAF
- | TRBV4-3 | ASSRSRGGSGGYT
- | TRBV4-2 | ASSQDGGGAWDQPQH
- | TRBV4-1 | ASSPGRGSYNEQF
- | TRBV6-5 | ASSTGSGANVLT
- | TRBV11-2 | ASSLAVVAGNTIY
TRBD2 | TRBV6-5 | ASSPGGDYNEQF
- | TRBV18 | ASSPGTAQETQY